Listed here is a single T cell receptor (beta chain). Its antigen is not known. CDR1 is SGHTA, CDR2 FQGNSA, per germline. Between the trimmed V and J ends, which lost 0 bases and 4 bases, there was a span of 12 bases. This CDR3 spans 15 amino acids. Primers used in a second PCR of roughly 7 to 12 cycles were a sample-barcoded 5' primer and a J-beta primer mix. TCRdb reanalysed the 5' RACE reads using MiXCR and keeps one entry per CDR3 protein. This table has around 1,000,000 distinct CDR3 sequences, around 25% appearing once. This sample was taken from a study of blood T cells in healthy people across ages. The study, taken as a whole, reports: What prevented conclusive comparison of naive and antigen-experienced cells was that PBMCs were unsorted.

These same data were also listed under a study on T cells of mothers and their children. This second report adds: The yield was over 9.5 million TCR beta CDR3 reads from each mother and a few million from each child. An overlap that was slightly higher, though non-significant, was seen in related mother-child pairs versus unrelated pairs.

The chain has TRBV7-2 and TRBJ1-2; D gene unclear. Sequences were obtained from blood. This TCR was recovered from a girl aged 2 to 9 in good health. The CDR3 region has the DNA TGTGCCAGCAGCTTAGCCCTTCCCGGGCCCTATGGCTACACCTTC. It translates to CASSLALPGPYGYTF.